This T cell receptor (delta chain) stems from a study of gamma-delta T cells after stem cell transplantation. TCRdb used CATT to re-call clones from the RT-PCR reads. Counted here are some 2,900 delta-chain clones, 1.6% occurring once; the ten biggest clones make up roughly 40%. This CDR3 has 19 amino acids. Germline V gene lookup returns CDR1 GEAIGNYY and CDR2 EKD. V gave up 3 bases and J gave up 4 bases; unmatched junction bases: 13. This clone was seen more than once but under ten times. With a much larger clone just one base away, this may be a read error. Different DNA sequences within this sample yield the same CDR3.

This TCR was sampled from a human donor. It is not recorded whose cells these are; they may come from a transplant donor. The genes are TRDV2 and TRDJ3; TRDD3 aligns across 8 bases. Source material: gamma-delta T cells. The CDR3 DNA is TGTGCCTGTGACTCCACTGGGGGGTACCTTTCGTGGGACACCCGACAGATGTTTTTC. This codes for CACDSTGGYLSWDTRQMFF.